The rows below give T cell receptor beta chains drawn from one sample of a study of blood T cell repertoires in COVID-19. The assay was immunoSEQ multiplex PCR, and TCRdb's table has in-frame clones only and misses some. The sample carries more than 95,000 clones, about 90% recorded once. The sample comprised peripheral blood. These receptors were obtained from a man aged 50-59 years with acute or convalescent COVID-19. Both conserved end residues are part of each CDR3. The D gene is left open where the match is weak. Not all rows give a size; the values are once, few, many and, for expanded clones, a class.

once TRBJ1-2 TRBV5-4 TRBD1 CASSLGQGVGNGYTF TGTGCCAGCAGCCTTGGACAGGGGGTGGGGAATGGCTACACCTTC
. TRBJ2-4 TRBV29-1 TRBD1 CSAGQGAAKNIQYF TGCAGCGCCGGACAGGGAGCGGCCAAAAACATTCAGTACTTC
few TRBJ2-3 TRBV6-5 TRBD1 CASAQTGGTDTQYF TGTGCCAGTGCTCAGACAGGGGGCACAGATACGCAGTATTTT
. TRBJ2-1 TRBV4-1 TRBD2 CASSQFTSGVYNEQFF TGCGCCAGCAGCCAGTTTACTAGCGGGGTATACAATGAGCAGTTCTTC
. TRBJ1-5 TRBV7-5 . CVRRLDSSNQPQHF TGTGTCAGAAGATTGGACAGCTCCAATCAGCCCCAGCATTTT
. TRBJ2-1 TRBV27 . CASSLIGDEQFF TGTGCCAGCAGTTTAATCGGGGATGAGCAGTTCTTC
. TRBJ1-3 TRBV5-1 TRBD1 CASSLLWGQSSGNTIYF TGCGCCAGCAGCTTACTTTGGGGACAGAGCTCTGGAAACACCATATATTTT
. TRBJ1-1 TRBV27 TRBD1 CASSLGTGATPEAFF TGTGCCAGCAGTCTAGGGACAGGGGCGACCCCAGAAGCTTTCTTT
. TRBJ1-1 TRBV5-6 . CASSASGRTEAFF TGTGCCAGCAGCGCATCGGGTAGGACTGAAGCTTTCTTT
. TRBJ1-4 TRBV7-9 TRBD1 CASRRDRPNEKLFF TGTGCCAGCAGGAGGGACAGGCCAAATGAAAAACTGTTTTTT
. TRBJ2-2 TRBV3-1/TRBV3-2 TRBD2 CASSWGGTGELFF TGTGCCAGCAGCTGGGGAGGGACCGGGGAGCTGTTTTTT
. TRBJ2-1 TRBV11-3 . CASSLGGPLEQFF TGTGCCAGCAGCTTAGGGGGGCCCCTCGAGCAGTTCTTC
. TRBJ1-1 TRBV28 . CASIKGGMNTEAFF TGTGCCAGCATCAAGGGAGGCATGAACACTGAAGCTTTCTTT
. TRBJ2-7 TRBV23-1 . CASSQKGHSSYEQYF TGCGCCAGCAGTCAGAAGGGACATAGCTCCTACGAGCAGTACTTC
. TRBJ2-7 TRBV5-4 TRBD1 CASSQGVREEQYF TGTGCCAGCAGCCAGGGGGTGAGGGAGGAGCAGTACTTC
. TRBJ2-3 TRBV7-9 . CASSLKSGTDTQYF TGTGCCAGCAGCTTAAAGAGCGGGACAGATACGCAGTATTTT
. TRBJ1-2 TRBV6-2/TRBV6-3 TRBD1 CASSYSKTGGYGYTF TGTGCCAGCAGTTACTCGAAAACAGGGGGCTATGGCTACACCTTC
. TRBJ2-2 TRBV19 TRBD1 CATTRTGSAGELFF TGTGCGACTACTAGGACAGGGAGTGCCGGGGAGCTGTTTTTT
once TRBJ2-2 TRBV10-3 . CAIRGSGGELFF TGTGCCATCAGAGGTAGCGGCGGGGAGCTGTTTTTT